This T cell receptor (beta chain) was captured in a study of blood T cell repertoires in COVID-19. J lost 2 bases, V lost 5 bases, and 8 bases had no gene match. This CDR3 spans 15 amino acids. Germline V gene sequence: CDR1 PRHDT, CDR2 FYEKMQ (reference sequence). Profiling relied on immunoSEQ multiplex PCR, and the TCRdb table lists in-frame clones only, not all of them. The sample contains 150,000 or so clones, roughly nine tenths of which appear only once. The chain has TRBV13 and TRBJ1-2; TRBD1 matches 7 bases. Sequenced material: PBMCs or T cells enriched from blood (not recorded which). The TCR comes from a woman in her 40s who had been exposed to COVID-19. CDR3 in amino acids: CASSLRQGLNYGYTF. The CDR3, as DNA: TGTGCCAGCAGCCTCAGACAGGGCTTAAACTATGGCTACACCTTC.